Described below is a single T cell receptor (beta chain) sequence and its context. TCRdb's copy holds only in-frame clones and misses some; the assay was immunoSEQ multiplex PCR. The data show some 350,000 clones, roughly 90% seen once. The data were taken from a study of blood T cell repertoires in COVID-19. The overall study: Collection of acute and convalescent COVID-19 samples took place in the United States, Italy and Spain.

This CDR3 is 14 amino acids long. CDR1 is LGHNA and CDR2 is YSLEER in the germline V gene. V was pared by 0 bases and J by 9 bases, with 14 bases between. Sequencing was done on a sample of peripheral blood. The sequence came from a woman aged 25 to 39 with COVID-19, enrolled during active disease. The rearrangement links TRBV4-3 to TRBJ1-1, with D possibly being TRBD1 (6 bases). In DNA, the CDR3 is TGCGCCAGCAGCCAAGATCTAACAAGGGGGAAAGCTTTCTTT. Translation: CASSQDLTRGKAFF.